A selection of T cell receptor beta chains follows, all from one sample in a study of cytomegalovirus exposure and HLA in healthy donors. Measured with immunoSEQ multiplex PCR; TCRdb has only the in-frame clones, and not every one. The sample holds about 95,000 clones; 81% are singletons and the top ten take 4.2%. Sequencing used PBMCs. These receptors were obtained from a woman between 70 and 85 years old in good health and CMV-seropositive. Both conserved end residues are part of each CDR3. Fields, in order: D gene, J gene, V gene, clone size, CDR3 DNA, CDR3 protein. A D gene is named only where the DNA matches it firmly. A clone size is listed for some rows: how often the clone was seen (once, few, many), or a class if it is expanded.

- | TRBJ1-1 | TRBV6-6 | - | TGTGCCAGCAGTTACGAGGGTGCTAAGAACACTGAAGCTTTCTTT | CASSYEGAKNTEAFF
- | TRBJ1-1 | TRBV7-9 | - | TGTGCCAGCAGCTCACAGGGTGGGACTGAAGCTTTCTTT | CASSSQGGTEAFF
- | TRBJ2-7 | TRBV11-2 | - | TGTGCCAGCAGCTTAAACTCCCCACCATTCTACGAGCAGTACTTC | CASSLNSPPFYEQYF
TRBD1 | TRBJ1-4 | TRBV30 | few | TGTGCCTGTAGAAACCGGGACAGAGATACCGAAAAACTGTTTTTT | CACRNRDRDTEKLFF
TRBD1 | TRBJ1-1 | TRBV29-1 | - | TGCAGCGTCTCGGACAGGGCGAACACTGAAGCTTTCTTT | CSVSDRANTEAFF
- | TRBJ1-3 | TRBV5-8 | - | TGTGCCAGCACTCTCTCTGGAAACACCATATATTTT | CASTLSGNTIYF
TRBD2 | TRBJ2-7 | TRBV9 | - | TGTGCCAGCAGCGTAGAGGGACTAGCGGGAGTCGAGCAGTACTTC | CASSVEGLAGVEQYF
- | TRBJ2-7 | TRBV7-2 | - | TGTGCCAGCAGCCCAGGATGGACCTACGAGCAGTACTTC | CASSPGWTYEQYF
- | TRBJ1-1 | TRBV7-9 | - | TGTGCCAGCAGCTTAGTGGACAGTCGAGCTTTCTTT | CASSLVDSRAFF
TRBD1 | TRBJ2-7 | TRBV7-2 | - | TGTGCCAGCAGCTTAGGACAGGGGGCCACCTACGAGCAGTACTTC | CASSLGQGATYEQYF
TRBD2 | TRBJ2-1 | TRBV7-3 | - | TGTGCCAGCAGCCCCCGGGTACTAGCGGGAGGGCCAGGGTTTAGATACAATGAGCAGTTCTTC | CASSPRVLAGGPGFRYNEQFF
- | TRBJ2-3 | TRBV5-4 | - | TGTGCCAGCAGCGTGACCCGGACTACCACAGATACGCAGTATTTT | CASSVTRTTTDTQYF
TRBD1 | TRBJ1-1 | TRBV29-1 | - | TGCAGCGTTGGGGGACAGGGGGGGTACACTGAAGCTTTCTTT | CSVGGQGGYTEAFF
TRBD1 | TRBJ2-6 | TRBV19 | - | TGTGCCAGTAGAAGGACAGGGAGCTCTGGGGCCAACGTCCTGACTTTC | CASRRTGSSGANVLTF
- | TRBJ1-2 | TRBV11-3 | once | TGTGCCAGCAGCTGGGAGCAATCTTCCTATGGCTACACCTTC | CASSWEQSSYGYTF
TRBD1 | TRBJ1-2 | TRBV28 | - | TGTGCCAGCAGTCCTCACGTGGCCAGGGGGCGGGAGGGCTACACCTTC | CASSPHVARGREGYTF
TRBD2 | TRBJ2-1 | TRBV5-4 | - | TGTGCCAGCAGCTTGGGGCGGGAGAGGTTGAATGAGCAGTTCTTC | CASSLGRERLNEQFF
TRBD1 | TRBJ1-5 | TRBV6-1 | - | TGTGCCAGCAACACCGGGACAGGGGATAGTCAGCCCCAGCATTTT | CASNTGTGDSQPQHF
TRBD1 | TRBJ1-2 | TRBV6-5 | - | TGTGCCAGCAGTTACCGGGGACAGGGGGCGCTTGGCTACACCTTC | CASSYRGQGALGYTF
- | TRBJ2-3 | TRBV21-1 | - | TGTGCCAGCGGAGGGACTAGCGGGAGTCCAGATACGCAGTATTTT | CASGGTSGSPDTQYF
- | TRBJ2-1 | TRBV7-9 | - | TGTGCCAGCAGCGAGGAGATAAGAGGCCATGAGCAGTTCTTC | CASSEEIRGHEQFF
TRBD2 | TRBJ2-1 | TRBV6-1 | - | TGTGCCAGCAGTGAAAGGACTAGCGGGTGGGGACTTAACAATGAGCAGTTCTTC | CASSERTSGWGLNNEQFF
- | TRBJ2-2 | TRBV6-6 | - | TGTGCCAGCAGTTACTTAGCCTTAGAGAACACCGGGGAGCTGTTTTTT | CASSYLALENTGELFF
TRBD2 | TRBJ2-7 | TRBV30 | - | TGTGCCCGATCCACGTCCGGGACTAGAAGGAGCTACGAGCAGTACTTC | CARSTSGTRRSYEQYF
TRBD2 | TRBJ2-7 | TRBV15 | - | TGTGCCACCAGCAGAGCGGGGGGCTCCTACGAGCAGTACTTC | CATSRAGGSYEQYF
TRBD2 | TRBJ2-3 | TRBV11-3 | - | TGTGCCAGCAGCCTAGGGGCTAGCGGGAGCGGAGATACGCAGTATTTT | CASSLGASGSGDTQYF
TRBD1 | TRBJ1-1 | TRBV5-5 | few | TGTGCCAGCAGCTGGACAGGGGGTGGCACTGAAGCTTTCTTT | CASSWTGGGTEAFF
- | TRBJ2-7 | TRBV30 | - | TGTGCCTGGGAACCGGGACACCCTCCCTACGAGCAGTACTTC | CAWEPGHPPYEQYF
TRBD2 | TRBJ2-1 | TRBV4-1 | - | TGCGCCAGCAGCCTACTCAGATTAAGGACTAGCGGGCATTACAATGAGCAGTTCTTC | CASSLLRLRTSGHYNEQFF
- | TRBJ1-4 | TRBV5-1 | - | TGCGCCAGCAGCTTAACGGGGGGAACTAATGAAAAACTGTTTTTT | CASSLTGGTNEKLFF